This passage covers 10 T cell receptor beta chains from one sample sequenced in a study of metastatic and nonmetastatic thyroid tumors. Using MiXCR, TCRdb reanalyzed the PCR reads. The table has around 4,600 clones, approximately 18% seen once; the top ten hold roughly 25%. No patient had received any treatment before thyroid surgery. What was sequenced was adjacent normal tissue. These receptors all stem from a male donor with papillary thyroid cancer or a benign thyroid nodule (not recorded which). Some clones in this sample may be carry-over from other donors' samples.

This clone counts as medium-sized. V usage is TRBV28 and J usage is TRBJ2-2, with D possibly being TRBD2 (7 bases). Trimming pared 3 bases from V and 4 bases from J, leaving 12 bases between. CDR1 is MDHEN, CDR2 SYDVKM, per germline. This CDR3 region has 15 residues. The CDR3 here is CASSLGGGVTGELFF. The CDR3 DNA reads TGTGCCAGCAGTTTGGGGGGGGGCGTCACCGGGGAGCTGTTTTTT.

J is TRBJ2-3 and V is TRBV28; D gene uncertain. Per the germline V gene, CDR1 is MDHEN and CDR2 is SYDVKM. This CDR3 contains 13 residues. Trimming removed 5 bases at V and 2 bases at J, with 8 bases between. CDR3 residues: CASSPHYTDTQYF. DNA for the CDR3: TGTGCCAGCAGTCCCCATTACACAGATACGCAGTATTTT. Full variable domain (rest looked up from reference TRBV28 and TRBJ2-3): DVKVTQSSRYLVKRTGEKVFLECVQDMDHENMFWYRQDPGLGLRLIYFSYDVKMKEKGDIPEGYSVSREKKERFSLILESASTNQTSMYLCASSPHYTDTQYFGPGTRLTVL.

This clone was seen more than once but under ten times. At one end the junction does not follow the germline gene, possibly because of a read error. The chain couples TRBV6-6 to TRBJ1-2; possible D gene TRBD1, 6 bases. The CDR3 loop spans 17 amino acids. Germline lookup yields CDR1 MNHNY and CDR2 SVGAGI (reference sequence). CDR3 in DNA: TGTGCCAGCAGTTACTCGTCCCCCCAGGGGAATAACTACGGCTACACCTTC. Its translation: CASSYSSPQGNNYGYTF.

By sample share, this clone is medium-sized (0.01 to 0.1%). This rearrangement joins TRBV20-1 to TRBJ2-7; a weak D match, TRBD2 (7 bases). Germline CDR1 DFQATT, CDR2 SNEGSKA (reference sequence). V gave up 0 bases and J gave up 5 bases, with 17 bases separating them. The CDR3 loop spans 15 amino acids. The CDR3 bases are TGCAGTGCTAGAGATCCCGGGGGGCCCTTAAACGAGCAGTACTTC. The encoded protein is CSARDPGGPLNEQYF.

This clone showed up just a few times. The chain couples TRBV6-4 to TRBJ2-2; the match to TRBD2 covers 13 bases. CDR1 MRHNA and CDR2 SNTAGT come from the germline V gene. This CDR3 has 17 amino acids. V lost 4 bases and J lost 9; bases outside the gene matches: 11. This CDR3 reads CASSVSGLAGAGRELFF. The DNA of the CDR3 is TGTGCCAGCAGTGTTTCCGGACTAGCGGGAGCTGGTAGGGAGCTGTTTTTT.

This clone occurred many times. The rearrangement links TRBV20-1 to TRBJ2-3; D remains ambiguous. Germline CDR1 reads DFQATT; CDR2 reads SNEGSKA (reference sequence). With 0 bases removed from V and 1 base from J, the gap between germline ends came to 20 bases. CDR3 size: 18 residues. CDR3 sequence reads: CSARDPSGAPGGTDTQYF. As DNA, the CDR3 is TGCAGTGCTAGAGACCCTTCCGGCGCTCCGGGTGGCACAGATACGCAGTATTTT.

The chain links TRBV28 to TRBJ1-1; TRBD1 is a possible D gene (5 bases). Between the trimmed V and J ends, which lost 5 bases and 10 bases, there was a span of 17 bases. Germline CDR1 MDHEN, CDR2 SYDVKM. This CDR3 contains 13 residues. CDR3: CASSLLGAGGAFF. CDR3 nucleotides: TGTGCCAGCAGTCTCCTAGGGGCCGGGGGAGCTTTCTTT. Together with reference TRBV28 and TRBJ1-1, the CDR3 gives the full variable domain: DVKVTQSSRYLVKRTGEKVFLECVQDMDHENMFWYRQDPGLGLRLIYFSYDVKMKEKGDIPEGYSVSREKKERFSLILESASTNQTSMYLCASSLLGAGGAFFGQGTRLTVV.

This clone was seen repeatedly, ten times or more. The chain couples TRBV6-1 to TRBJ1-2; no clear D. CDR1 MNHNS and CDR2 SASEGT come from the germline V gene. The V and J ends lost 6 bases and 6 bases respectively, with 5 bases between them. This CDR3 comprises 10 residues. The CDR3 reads CASSLDGYTF. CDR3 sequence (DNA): TGTGCCAGCAGCCTGGATGGCTACACCTTC.

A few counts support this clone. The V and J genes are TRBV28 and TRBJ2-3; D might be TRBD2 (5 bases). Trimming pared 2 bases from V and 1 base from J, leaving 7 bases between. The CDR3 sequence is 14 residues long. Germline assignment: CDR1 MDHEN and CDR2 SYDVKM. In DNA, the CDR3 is TGTGCCAGCAGTTTAGGAGGCCGCACAGATACGCAGTATTTT. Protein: CASSLGGRTDTQYF.

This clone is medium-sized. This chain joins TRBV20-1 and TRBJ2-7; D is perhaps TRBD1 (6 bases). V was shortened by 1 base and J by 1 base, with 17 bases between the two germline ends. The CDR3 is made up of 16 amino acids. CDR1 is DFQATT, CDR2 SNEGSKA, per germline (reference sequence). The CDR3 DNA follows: TGCAGTGCTAGAGGACGACAGGTGATCACTTCCTACGAGCAGTACTTC. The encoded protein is CSARGRQVITSYEQYF.